This T cell receptor (beta chain) was sequenced in a study of T cells in Graves' hyperthyroidism and ophthalmopathy. Study results and limitations: Ophthalmopathy was predicted by the model a median of approximately six months ahead of onset.

This clonotype occurred many times. Antigen unknown. RNA transcripts served as the template for amplifying TCR beta CDR3 regions. An initial round of RT-PCR targeting the TCR CDR3 relied on the HTBI primer set. From the multiplex PCR reads, TCRdb called clonotypes with MiXCR, one entry per CDR3 protein. The table records about 320,000 distinct CDR3 sequences, 16% of them present only once. V gave up 7 bases and J gave up 4 bases, with 20 bases separating them. This CDR3 has 15 residues. In germline, CDR1 is SNHLY, CDR2 FYNNEI. The study enrolled patients aged 18 to 65 with newly diagnosed hyperthyroidism of under 2 months' duration. Researchers barred patients who had uncontrolled infection, other autoimmune disease, pregnancy or lactation. The PBMCs had their origin in about 9.7 ml of fresh peripheral blood.

The rearrangement links TRBV2 to TRBJ2-7, with D perhaps TRBD2 (5 bases). The TCR sequence derives from a man aged 25-45 years with Graves' hyperthyroidism. What was sequenced was blood. CDR3 loop: CASKERAAKGYEQYF. The CDR3 bases are TGTGCCAGCAAGGAGAGGGCGGCAAAGGGATACGAGCAGTACTTC. The complete variable domain, with remaining parts taken from reference TRBV2 and TRBJ2-7, reads EPEVTQTPSHQVTQMGQEVILRCVPISNHLYFYWYRQILGQKVEFLVSFYNNEISEKSEIFDDQFSVERPDGSNFTLKIRSTKLEDSAMYFCASKERAAKGYEQYFGPGTRLTVT.